This T cell receptor beta chain was sequenced during a study of brain T cells in children with intractable seizures. Findings and limits, study-wide: Pre-surgery blood may have been undersampled, hiding some clones.

Repertoires were generated with immunoSEQ multiplex PCR, while TCRdb's copy carries only in-frame clones and drops some. The sample yields about 320,000 clones, over 90% seen once. The germline V and J ends were trimmed by 1 base and 6 bases, with 9 bases remaining between them. The germline gives CDR1 LGHDT, CDR2 YNNKEL (reference sequence). The CDR3 runs 13 residues. A word on this clone: Its cognate antigen is unknown. The sample has other DNA sequences that encode this CDR3 too.

Time point given: blood from clinic visit 5 months post-surgery; TSC patient then seizure free. The sequenced cases were selected for having the highest brain T cell transcript signatures. Pre-surgery treatment included at least one anti-epileptic drug. The source material was peripheral blood, sampled 4 to 6 months after surgery. This chain connects TRBV3-1 (or the pseudogene TRBV3-2) to TRBJ1-2; TRBD1 might be the D (5 bases). The sequence derives from a boy younger than two with tuberous sclerosis and intractable seizures. Here the CDR3 DNA reads TGTGCCAGCAGCCAAGCCGGGGGGAATGGCTACACCTTC. Translation gives CASSQAGGNGYTF.